A single sample gave rise to the 32 T cell receptor beta chains below, sequenced in a study of beta chain features in type 1 diabetes. What was sequenced were expressed TCRB transcripts, since all of the isolated RNA had been reverse transcribed. Sequenced by immunoSEQ multiplex PCR; TCRdb stores in-frame clones only, minus some. The sample holds 300,000 or so clones, around 9% seen once. These TCRs are of unknown antigen specificity. General observations from the study: Among all four CD4+ subsets, Type 1 diabetes patients had TCRB CDR3s that were moderately but significantly shorter.

The specimen was central memory CD4+ T cells from blood. All receptors come from a man under 40 with type 1 diabetes.

In this sample, this clone turned up a few times. This chain uses TRBV30 with TRBJ1-1, with 7 bases identical to TRBD1. The CDR3 covers 15 residues. The V gene's germline CDR1 is GTSNPN and CDR2 SVGIG (reference sequence). J gave up 6 bases and V 0 bases, and 10 bases lay outside the gene matches. The CDR3: CAWSVRGRSRAEAFF. CDR3 bases: TGTGCCTGGAGTGTCAGGGGGAGAAGTAGGGCTGAAGCTTTCTTT.

There are a few counts of this clone. This chain joins TRBV25-1 and TRBJ2-1; D may correspond to TRBD1 or TRBD2 (6 bases each). V was pared by 8 bases and J by 6 bases, with 20 bases between. The CDR3 length is 15 residues. Looked up from germline, CDR1 is MGHDK and CDR2 is SYGVNS. The CDR3 nucleotides read TGTGCCAGCCAAGGCGGGACAAGCTTTTCCAATGAGCAGTTCTTC. As protein: CASQGGTSFSNEQFF.

The chain couples TRBV6-6 to TRBJ1-2; the D is unclear. The germline gives CDR1 MNHNY, CDR2 SVGAGI (reference sequence). The CDR3 is made up of 13 amino acids. Trimming shortened V by 0 bases and J by 6 bases, and 8 bases separated the two germline ends. The CDR3 region is CASSYSMGNGYTF. CDR3 nucleotide sequence: TGTGCCAGCAGTTACTCGATGGGGAATGGCTACACCTTC.

The gene calls are TRBV30 and TRBJ2-7; no definite D call. The CDR3 sequence is 10 residues long. Trimming took off 1 base at V and 13 bases at J, with 11 bases between the two ends. CDR1 and CDR2 from the germline V gene are GTSNPN and SVGIG (reference sequence). DNA for the CDR3: TGTGCCTGGAGTGGGCAGATCCGCTACTTC. It translates to CAWSGQIRYF. The full variable domain, its missing parts supplied by reference TRBV30 and TRBJ2-7, is SQTIHQWPATLVQPVGSPLSLECTVEGTSNPNLYWYRQAAGRGLQLLFYSVGIGQISSEVPQNLSASRPQDRQFILSSKKLLLSDSGFYLCAWSGQIRYFGPGTRLTVT.

This clone came up a few times. This rearrangement joins TRBV7-8 to TRBJ2-5; tentatively, D is TRBD1 or TRBD2 (6 bases each). V was trimmed by 0 bases and J by 9 bases, leaving 20 bases between them. The length of the CDR3 is 16 residues. CDR1 SGHVS and CDR2 FQNEAQ come from the germline V gene. DNA of the CDR3: TGTGCCAGCAGCTTAGCTATAGGGGGACTTGTTCCCTCCCAGTACTTC. Translated: CASSLAIGGLVPSQYF.

The table lists this clone with a few counts. V usage is TRBV19 and J usage is TRBJ2-5; 7 nucleotides line up with TRBD2. The CDR3 spans 15 residues. Germline CDR1 and CDR2: LNHDA and SQIVND (reference sequence). Trimming removed 5 bases from V and 1 base from J; junction bases left unmatched: 7. CDR3 nucleotides: TGTGCCAGTAGTCCAGTCCCGGGGGGCCAAGAGACCCAGTACTTC. Translation gives CASSPVPGGQETQYF.

The chain recombines TRBV18 with TRBJ2-1; 10 bases match TRBD2. The CDR3 has 19 residues. Trimming at V came to 3 bases and at J to 0 bases, leaving 11 bases not matched to a gene. Looked up from germline, CDR1 is KGHSH and CDR2 is LQKENI. CDR3 in amino acids: CASSPSSGGLGSSYNEQFF. CDR3 coding DNA: TGTGCCAGCTCACCCTCTAGCGGGGGATTGGGAAGCTCCTACAATGAGCAGTTCTTC. The full variable domain, in which reference TRBV18 and TRBJ2-1 provide the parts outside the CDR3, is NAGVMQNPRHLVRRRGQEARLRCSPMKGHSHVYWYRQLPEEGLKFMVYLQKENIIDESGMPKERFSAEFPKEGPSILRIQQVVRGDSAAYFCASSPSSGGLGSSYNEQFFGPGTRLTVL.

This clone appeared a few times. The chain employs TRBV7-9 and TRBJ1-1; the match to TRBD1 covers 7 bases. The CDR3 contains 16 residues. The J segment lost 4 bases and the V segment lost 0 bases, leaving 8 bases of the junction unmatched. Germline CDR1 and CDR2: SEHNR and FQNEAQ (reference sequence). The chain's CDR3 is CASSLAPVSGGTEAFF. CDR3 nucleotides: TGTGCCAGCAGCTTAGCCCCCGTTTCAGGGGGCACTGAAGCTTTCTTT.

This sequence joins TRBV5-1 and TRBJ1-2; D not certain. Germline CDR1 SGHRS, CDR2 YFSETQ. Deletions cut 2 bases from V and 3 bases from J, with 8 bases between. CDR3 length equals 13 residues. The DNA of the CDR3 is TGCGCCAGCAGCTTTGAGGGTGACTATGGCTACACCTTC. It yields the protein CASSFEGDYGYTF.

This clone occurred a few times. J is TRBJ1-2 and V is TRBV27, with a possible D match to TRBD1 (5 bases). Germline loops: CDR1 MNHEY, CDR2 SMNVEV (reference sequence). Trimming stripped 5 bases from V and 7 bases from J, with 14 bases between. The CDR3 is made up of 13 amino acids. CDR3 in amino acids: CASSMTVGGGYTF. The CDR3 nucleotides read TGTGCCAGCAGTATGACAGTAGGAGGTGGCTACACCTTC.

This sequence joins TRBV2 and TRBJ1-5, with D perhaps TRBD1 (5 bases). Germline-derived CDR1 and CDR2 are SNHLY and FYNNEI. This CDR3 is built from 15 residues. The V and J ends lost 3 bases and 2 bases respectively, with 11 bases between them. The CDR3 sequence: CASSETDHGNQPQHF. The CDR3 region has the DNA TGTGCCAGCAGTGAGACAGACCACGGCAATCAGCCCCAGCATTTT.

As regards this clone: Other DNA sequences in the sample encode the same CDR3. V gene TRBV9 combines with J gene TRBJ2-2, with 11 bases aligning to TRBD1. The CDR3 sequence is 14 residues long. Per the germline V gene, CDR1 is SGDLS and CDR2 is YYNGEE. V was clipped by 10 bases and J by 5 bases; unmatched bases: 7. The CDR3 region has the DNA TGTGCCTCACGAGGGGACAGGGGGACCGGGGAGCTGTTTTTT. Translation: CASRGDRGTGELFF.

This chain uses TRBV18 with TRBJ2-7, with D unresolved. Germline-derived CDR1 and CDR2 are KGHSH and LQKENI. V shed 1 base and J shed 7 bases, with 11 bases lying between them. The CDR3 totals 13 residues. CDR3 sequence: CASSPQSTREQYF. The CDR3 nucleotides are TGTGCCAGCTCACCACAATCTACACGAGAGCAGTACTTC. The full variable domain, with the rest looked up from reference TRBV18 and TRBJ2-7, is NAGVMQNPRHLVRRRGQEARLRCSPMKGHSHVYWYRQLPEEGLKFMVYLQKENIIDESGMPKERFSAEFPKEGPSILRIQQVVRGDSAAYFCASSPQSTREQYFGPGTRLTVT.

The chain couples TRBV7-9 to TRBJ1-5; 8 bases are a match to TRBD1. The CDR3 has 14 residues. Per germline, CDR1 SEHNR and CDR2 FQNEAQ (reference sequence). Trimming cost V 5 bases and J 7 bases; bases outside gene matches: 7. The CDR3 loop is CASSLDRGGQPQHF. The CDR3 region has the DNA TGTGCCAGCAGCCTAGACAGGGGAGGGCAGCCCCAGCATTTT.

The chain employs TRBV14 and TRBJ1-5; D not certain. Germline loops: CDR1 SGHDN, CDR2 FVKESK. V was shortened by 0 bases and J by 6 bases, with 6 bases between the two germline ends. The CDR3 totals 13 residues. As DNA, the CDR3 is TGTGCCAGCAGCCAAGATTTCTTTCAGCCCCAGCATTTT. It specifies CASSQDFFQPQHF.

V and J are TRBV7-2 and TRBJ2-2; 9 bases match TRBD2. Germline V gene data show CDR1 as SGHTA and CDR2 as FQGNSA. J gave up 4 bases and V 10 bases, and 10 bases lay outside the gene matches. The CDR3 consists of 15 residues. The CDR3 sequence is CATLSGRGGTGELFF. CDR3 nucleotide sequence: TGTGCCACCCTCTCCGGGCGGGGGGGCACCGGGGAGCTGTTTTTT.

This clone was seen repeatedly, ten times or more. The chain has TRBV27 and TRBJ2-7, with 8 bases that match TRBD1. The junction had 6 bases not matched to a gene; V was cut back by 5 bases and J by 3 bases. This CDR3 is 14 amino acids long. The germline V gene encodes CDR1 MNHEY and CDR2 SMNVEV (reference sequence). For the CDR3, the DNA is TGTGCCAGCAGTCCGCGACAGGGGAGCTACGAGCAGTACTTC. It encodes CASSPRQGSYEQYF.

V is TRBV6-5 and J is TRBJ1-4; no clear D. V dropped 6 bases and J dropped 4 bases, with 15 bases sitting between them. CDR3 size: 15 residues. Germline V CDR1 and CDR2: MNHEY, SVGAGI. Here the CDR3 reads CASRPSGGHNEKLFF. The DNA for the CDR3 is TGTGCCAGCAGACCTTCAGGCGGGCATAATGAAAAACTGTTTTTT.

Remarks on this clone: The junction departs from the called germline gene at one end, perhaps through a read error. The rearrangement links TRBV6-1 to TRBJ1-1; TRBD1 might be the D (6 bases). From germline, CDR1 is MNHNS and CDR2 SASEGT. The CDR3 sequence is 13 residues long. The chain's CDR3 is CASSTAGGAYADF. CDR3 bases: TGTGCCAGCAGTACTGCTGGGGGGGCCTACGCCGACTTT.

There are a few counts of this clone. This chain uses TRBV12-5 with TRBJ1-5; D gene unclear. V lost 2 bases and J lost 7, with 3 bases in between. The CDR3 is made up of 11 amino acids. The germline V gene has CDR1 LGHNT and CDR2 FRNRAP. The DNA of the CDR3 is TGTGCTAGTGGTTTGTTGCAGCCCCAGCATTTT. As protein: CASGLLQPQHF.

This clone has a handful of counts. The CDR3 DNA sequence: TGTGCCAGCGGGGGGCCGGTAGATACGCAGTATTTT. Its translation: CASGGPVDTQYF. The chain has TRBV6-6 and TRBJ2-3, with D perhaps matching TRBD1 or TRBD2 (6 bases each). The CDR3 length is 12 residues. Germline CDR1 reads MNHNY; CDR2 reads SVGAGI (reference sequence). Trimming stripped 8 bases from V and 5 bases from J, with 11 bases between.

This clone appeared a few times. CDR3 protein: CASSEQANNEQFF. CDR3 bases: TGTGCCAGCAGTGAACAGGCAAACAATGAGCAGTTCTTC. This chain links TRBV2 with TRBJ2-1; no clear D gene. The ends were cut back, 2 bases at V and 5 bases at J, with 7 bases in the middle. The CDR3 consists of 13 residues. CDR1 SNHLY and CDR2 FYNNEI come from the germline V gene. The variable domain in full, with the rest retrieved from reference TRBV2 and TRBJ2-1, is EPEVTQTPSHQVTQMGQEVILRCVPISNHLYFYWYRQILGQKVEFLVSFYNNEISEKSEIFDDQFSVERPDGSNFTLKIRSTKLEDSAMYFCASSEQANNEQFFGPGTRLTVL.

There are a few counts of this clone. The chain is built from TRBV29-1 and TRBJ1-2; 9 positions match TRBD1. V lost 6 bases to trimming and J lost 8 bases; unmatched junction nucleotides: 16. The CDR3 loop spans 15 amino acids. The germline CDR1 and CDR2 sequences are SQVTM and ANQGSEA. CDR3 in DNA: TGCAGCGTCGGTCCGGGACAGGGATCGTTGGGCGGCTACACCTTC. Its translation is CSVGPGQGSLGGYTF.

The sample holds a few counts of this clone. The chain employs TRBV18 and TRBJ2-3, with TRBD2 matching 12 bases. The CDR3 runs 19 residues. Per the germline V gene, CDR1 is KGHSH and CDR2 is LQKENI. V trimming: 2 bases; J trimming: 1 base; junction bases outside the gene matches: 10. CDR3 loop: CASSPLPGLAGSGTDTQYF. CDR3 coding DNA: TGTGCCAGCTCACCATTACCGGGACTAGCGGGCTCAGGCACAGATACGCAGTATTTT.

This clone was found a few times. This sequence joins TRBV28 and TRBJ2-1; tentatively, D is TRBD1 or TRBD2 (5 bases each). This CDR3 comprises 16 residues. CDR1 and CDR2 from the germline V gene are MDHEN and SYDVKM. V lost 6 bases and J 0 bases, leaving 15 bases between the germline ends. The CDR3 DNA reads TGTGCCAGCAGCTCGAGGGACGCTCGCTCCTACAATGAGCAGTTCTTC. This translates into CASSSRDARSYNEQFF.

V and J are TRBV7-2 and TRBJ1-6; tentatively, D is TRBD1 (5 bases). The V and J ends lost 1 base and 11 bases respectively, with 15 bases between them. Germline V gives CDR1 SGHTA, CDR2 FQGNSA. The CDR3 has 15 residues. The CDR3 DNA is TGTGCCAGCAGCTTAGAGCTTACAGGTCGGCCACCCCTCCACTTT. Its translation: CASSLELTGRPPLHF.

The chain links TRBV7-9 to TRBJ2-2, with D uncertain. Germline-derived CDR1 and CDR2 are SEHNR and FQNEAQ (reference sequence). The CDR3 runs to 17 residues. With 4 bases removed from V and 7 bases from J, the gap between germline ends came to 22 bases. As DNA, the CDR3 is TGTGCCAGCAGCTCTCCCGGTAGGGAAGTGGTATACGGGGAGCTGTTTTTT. This gives the protein CASSSPGREVVYGELFF. Full variable domain (rest looked up from reference TRBV7-9 and TRBJ2-2): DTGVSQNPRHKITKRGQNVTFRCDPISEHNRLYWYRQTLGQGPEFLTYFQNEAQLEKSRLLSDRFSAERPKGSFSTLEIQRTEQGDSAMYLCASSSPGREVVYGELFFGEGSRLTVL.

J is TRBJ2-2 and V is TRBV7-6; D may be TRBD1 (6 bases). V was shortened by 0 bases and J by 7 bases, with 15 bases between the two germline ends. CDR3 length equals 16 residues. Germline loops: CDR1 SGHVS, CDR2 FNYEAQ. CDR3 DNA: TGTGCCAGCAGCTTAGCGGGAAGGACAGCCCGCGGGGAGCTGTTTTTT. Encoded protein: CASSLAGRTARGELFF. The entire variable domain, with the rest obtained from reference TRBV7-6 and TRBJ2-2, is as follows: GAGVSQSPRYKVTKRGQDVALRCDPISGHVSLYWYRQALGQGPEFLTYFNYEAQQDKSGLPNDRFSAERPEGSISTLTIQRTEQRDSAMYRCASSLAGRTARGELFFGEGSRLTVL.

In this sample, this clone turned up a few times. The chain employs TRBV1 and TRBJ2-5; the table names TRBD2, a call not compared with the DNA. TRBV1 is assigned pseudogene status. This CDR3 spans 15 amino acids. The CDR3 nucleotides read TGCACCAGCAGCCAAGAGACTAGCGGGGGGGAGACCCAGTACTTC. Translation: CTSSQETSGGETQYF.

The chain joins TRBV5-1 to TRBJ2-5; the match to TRBD1 covers 7 bases. The CDR3 spans 15 residues. CDR1 and CDR2 from the germline V gene are SGHRS and YFSETQ. The ends lost 4 bases at V and 3 bases at J; junction bases unmatched: 9. The chain's CDR3 is CASSGSQGVKETQYF. The CDR3 DNA reads TGCGCCAGCAGCGGCTCTCAGGGGGTTAAAGAGACCCAGTACTTC.

In its sample, this clone was seen many times. This chain uses TRBV5-6 with TRBJ2-5; D is ambiguous. This CDR3 region has 13 residues. Germline V CDR1 and CDR2: SGHDT, YYEEEE. The V and J ends lost 1 base and 4 bases respectively, with 8 bases between them. The chain's CDR3 is CASSLMQTETQYF. CDR3 nucleotides: TGTGCCAGCAGCTTGATGCAGACAGAGACCCAGTACTTC.

This clone was recorded a few times. V is TRBV12-5 and J is TRBJ2-6; D is unresolved. Germline V lookup: CDR1 LGHNT, CDR2 FRNRAP. The CDR3 runs to 13 residues. V gave up 6 bases and J gave up 0 bases, with 3 bases separating them. CDR3: CASGPSGANVLTF. CDR3 nucleotides: TGTGCTAGTGGCCCCTCTGGGGCCAACGTCCTGACTTTC.